Each of the 8 T cell receptor beta chains below was sequenced from the same sample in a study of T cell responses to AZD1222 COVID-19 vaccine. The repertoire was sequenced with immunoSEQ multiplex PCR; TCRdb's copy has only in-frame clones and lacks some. Altogether around 180,000 clones are present, almost 90% being singletons, with the ten largest covering approximately 8%. The material was peripheral blood, obtained on day 0 of AZD1222 vaccination. These TCRs come from an adult in good health.

This chain uses TRBV30 with TRBJ1-2, with 8 positions matching TRBD1. CDR3 length: 14 amino acids. The germline gives CDR1 GTSNPN, CDR2 SVGIG (reference sequence). V shed 5 bases, J shed 1 base, and the junction held 6 bases outside the gene matches. The CDR3 DNA sequence: TGTGCCTGGGTCGGACAGGGCTTTAACTATGGCTACACCTTC. Translated: CAWVGQGFNYGYTF.

This clone occurred once. V and J are TRBV5-4 and TRBJ1-4; D call uncertain. Germline V CDR1 and CDR2: SGHNT, YYREEE (reference sequence). This CDR3 has 13 amino acids. Trimming removed 4 bases from V and 8 bases from J, with 12 bases in between. The CDR3 DNA reads as TGTGCCAGCAGCCCGACTATAGGGGAAAAACTGTTTTTT. The encoded protein is CASSPTIGEKLFF.

This clone was picked up one time. The CDR3 region has the DNA TGTGCCAGCAGTCCGCCCGGCCACTATGGCTACACCTTC. Its translation is CASSPPGHYGYTF. This sequence joins TRBV6-6 and TRBJ1-2; D gene unclear. Deletions cut 5 bases from V and 3 bases from J, with 10 bases between. Germline V gene lookup returns CDR1 MNHNY and CDR2 SVGAGI (reference sequence). The CDR3 runs to 13 residues.

The CDR3 DNA is TGTGCCAGCTCACCAGGGACGGTTTCGTACGAGCAGTACTTC. Its protein is CASSPGTVSYEQYF. This chain links TRBV18 with TRBJ2-7, with D possibly called TRBD1 or TRBD2 (5 bases each). V was clipped by 2 bases and J by 4 bases, with 12 bases between them. Per the germline V gene, CDR1 is KGHSH and CDR2 is LQKENI. This CDR3 is built from 14 residues.

V usage is TRBV2 and J usage is TRBJ1-1, with 7 positions matching TRBD1. Germline assignment: CDR1 SNHLY and CDR2 FYNNEI. The junction had 7 bases not matched to a gene; V was cut back by 7 bases and J by 2 bases. This CDR3 has 14 residues. The CDR3, as DNA: TGTGCCAGCACTCGGACAGGACCAAACACTGAAGCTTTCTTT. Its translation: CASTRTGPNTEAFF.

This chain connects TRBV10-3 to TRBJ2-2, with D maybe TRBD1 (5 bases). V was trimmed by 6 bases and J by 2 bases, leaving 16 bases between them. The CDR3 loop spans 16 amino acids. Germline CDR1 ENHRY, CDR2 SYGVKD. The CDR3 sequence is CAISTDNPSNTGELFF. CDR3 sequence (DNA): TGTGCCATCAGCACGGACAACCCGTCCAACACCGGGGAGCTGTTTTTT.

The genes are TRBV7-6 and TRBJ1-1; 9 bases map to TRBD1. The ends lost 6 bases at V and 7 bases at J; junction bases unmatched: 12. The CDR3 runs 15 residues. The V gene's germline CDR1 is SGHVS and CDR2 FNYEAQ. This CDR3 reads CASRVGQGPADEAFF. The CDR3 bases are TGTGCCAGCAGGGTAGGACAGGGGCCGGCGGATGAAGCTTTCTTT.

This chain uses TRBV27 with TRBJ2-1, with a tentative D call TRBD1 (7 bases). Germline assignment: CDR1 MNHEY and CDR2 SMNVEV (reference sequence). The CDR3 spans 14 residues. V was clipped by 4 bases and J by 8 bases, with 15 bases between them. CDR3 bases: TGTGCCAGCAGTTCAGGGGGGAGGCACGATGAGCAGTTCTTC. This sequence encodes CASSSGGRHDEQFF.